These 12 T cell receptor beta chains came from one sample sequenced in a study of blood T cell repertoires in COVID-19. Clones were sequenced by immunoSEQ multiplex PCR, and TCRdb holds only the in-frame ones, with some missing. Of about 270,000 clones in the sample, approximately 89% were seen once. The material sequenced was PBMCs or T cells enriched from blood (not recorded which). These receptors were taken from a woman aged 55-69 years who had recovered from COVID-19.

The rearrangement uses TRBV27 and TRBJ1-6; unclear D gene. The CDR3 sequence is 15 residues long. Germline V gene data show CDR1 as MNHEY and CDR2 as SMNVEV (reference sequence). The V end lost 0 bases, the J end lost 8 bases, and 11 bases lay between the germline ends. The DNA of the CDR3 is TGTGCCAGCAGTTTATCGAGTGGTCGGGATTCACCCCTCCACTTT. Translation gives CASSLSSGRDSPLHF.

This chain uses TRBV6-5 with TRBJ1-1; D gene unclear. Looked up from germline, CDR1 is MNHEY and CDR2 is SVGAGI. V was clipped by 11 bases and J by 1 base, with 17 bases between them. This CDR3 is 14 amino acids long. In DNA form, the CDR3 reads TGTGCCTCAAGATTGGACTATAGGAACACTGAAGCTTTCTTT. This gives the protein CASRLDYRNTEAFF.

The chain links TRBV24-1 to TRBJ2-1; 8 bases are a match to TRBD1. This CDR3 region has 16 residues. Losses at the gene ends were 4 bases for V and 0 bases for J; bases not matched to a gene: 4. CDR1 is KGHDR and CDR2 is SFDVKD in the germline V gene. The chain's CDR3 is CATSDRDRGSYNEQFF. The CDR3 DNA reads TGTGCCACCAGTGACCGAGACAGGGGCTCCTACAATGAGCAGTTCTTC.

This clone has at least ten counts. V is TRBV27 and J is TRBJ2-5; TRBD2 matches at 8 bases. The germline V gene encodes CDR1 MNHEY and CDR2 SMNVEV (reference sequence). This CDR3 is 18 amino acids long. Trimming removed 6 bases from V and 3 bases from J; junction bases left unmatched: 18. In DNA form, the CDR3 reads TGTGCCAGCAGCCCACTGACGGGAGGGACCCTCGAGAAAGAGACCCAGTACTTC. Encoded protein: CASSPLTGGTLEKETQYF.

The genes are TRBV27 and TRBJ2-1; D possibly corresponds to TRBD2 (5 bases). V was clipped by 0 bases and J by 6 bases, with 9 bases between them. This CDR3 has 14 amino acids. CDR1 is MNHEY and CDR2 is SMNVEV in the germline V gene (reference sequence). CDR3 nucleotide sequence: TGTGCCAGCAGTTTATCAGCGGTCCCCAATGAGCAGTTCTTC. As protein: CASSLSAVPNEQFF.

The chain carries TRBV5-6 and TRBJ2-5; 11 bases agree with TRBD1. Germline CDR1 SGHDT, CDR2 YYEEEE. This CDR3 has 15 residues. After removal of 0 bases from V and 7 bases from J, the junction contained 5 bases not matched to a gene. CDR3 loop: CASSLGTGGWGTQYF. CDR3 nucleotide sequence: TGTGCCAGCAGCTTGGGGACAGGGGGCTGGGGGACCCAGTACTTC. Full variable domain (outside the CDR3, taken from reference TRBV5-6 and TRBJ2-5): DAGVTQSPTHLIKTRGQQVTLRCSPKSGHDTVSWYQQALGQGPQFIFQYYEEEERQRGNFPDRFSGHQFPNYSSELNVNALLLGDSALYLCASSLGTGGWGTQYFGPGTRLLVL.

The rearrangement links TRBV28 to TRBJ1-2; no reliable D call. This CDR3 spans 14 amino acids. CDR1 and CDR2 from the germline V gene are MDHEN and SYDVKM. Trimming pared 6 bases from V and 4 bases from J, leaving 15 bases between. The chain's CDR3 is CASRIGGSAYGYTF. In DNA form, the CDR3 reads TGTGCCAGCAGAATCGGCGGGAGTGCCTATGGCTACACCTTC.

The chain joins TRBV7-8 to TRBJ2-7, with D perhaps matching TRBD2 (6 bases). V was pared by 2 bases and J by 2 bases, with 10 bases between. The CDR3 contains 14 residues. In germline, CDR1 is SGHVS, CDR2 FQNEAQ. CDR3 DNA sequence: TGTGCCAGCAGCTTACAGCGGGCACCCTACGAGCAGTACTTC. Translation: CASSLQRAPYEQYF.

The CDR3 coding sequence is TGTGCCAGCACCACTCGGTCCGGGGGGACAGATACGCAGTATTTT. It specifies CASTTRSGGTDTQYF. The V and J genes are TRBV2 and TRBJ2-3; 7 nucleotides line up with TRBD2. Losses at the gene ends were 7 bases for V and 3 bases for J; bases not matched to a gene: 10. The CDR3 covers 15 residues. Germline CDR1 is SNHLY and CDR2 is FYNNEI.

This chain uses TRBV24-1 with TRBJ2-3; the D gene is possibly TRBD2 (5 bases). The CDR3 contains 14 residues. Trimming left V 11 bases short and J 2 bases short, with 16 bases between. Per germline, CDR1 KGHDR and CDR2 SFDVKD. The CDR3 region has the DNA TGTGCCATAGCTCTGAGCGGATCCACAGATACGCAGTATTTT. Protein: CAIALSGSTDTQYF.

The rearrangement links TRBV28 to TRBJ2-5; TRBD2 aligns across 7 bases. This CDR3 comprises 14 residues. Unmatched junction bases numbered 7, after V lost 8 bases and J lost 1 base. CDR1 MDHEN and CDR2 SYDVKM come from the germline V gene. CDR3 bases: TGTGCCAGCGGGGCGGGAGCCCCCCAAGAGACCCAGTACTTC. Translation gives CASGAGAPQETQYF.

The CDR3 DNA reads as TGTGCCAGTAAGGACAGGGGTTTAATTGTTAACACTGAAGCTTTCTTT. Its protein product is CASKDRGLIVNTEAFF. This chain links TRBV19 with TRBJ1-1; 9 bases are a match to TRBD1. After removal of 7 bases from V and 2 bases from J, the junction contained 11 bases not matched to a gene. Looked up from germline, CDR1 is LNHDA and CDR2 is SQIVND (reference sequence). The CDR3 length is 16 residues. Full variable domain (outside the CDR3, taken from reference TRBV19 and TRBJ1-1): DGGITQSPKYLFRKEGQNVTLSCEQNLNHDAMYWYRQDPGQGLRLIYYSQIVNDFQKGDIAEGYSVSREKKESFPLTVTSAQKNPTAFYLCASKDRGLIVNTEAFFGQGTRLTVV.